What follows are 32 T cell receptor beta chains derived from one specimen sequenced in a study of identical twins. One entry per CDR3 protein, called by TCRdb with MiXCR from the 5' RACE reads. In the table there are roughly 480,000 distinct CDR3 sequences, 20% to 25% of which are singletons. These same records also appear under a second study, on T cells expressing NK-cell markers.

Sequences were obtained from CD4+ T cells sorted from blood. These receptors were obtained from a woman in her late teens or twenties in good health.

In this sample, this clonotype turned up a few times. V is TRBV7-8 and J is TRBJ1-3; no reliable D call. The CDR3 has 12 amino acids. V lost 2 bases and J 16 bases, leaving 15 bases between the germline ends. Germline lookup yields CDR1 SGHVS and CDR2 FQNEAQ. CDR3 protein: CASSLFPPTFYF. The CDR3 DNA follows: TGTGCCAGCAGCTTATTTCCCCCGACCTTCTATTTT.

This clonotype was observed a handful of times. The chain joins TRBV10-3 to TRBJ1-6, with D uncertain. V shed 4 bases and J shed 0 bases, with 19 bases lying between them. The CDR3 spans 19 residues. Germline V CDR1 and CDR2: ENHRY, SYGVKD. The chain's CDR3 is CAISALLGGRGSYNSPLHF. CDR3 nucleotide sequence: TGTGCCATCAGTGCGTTGTTAGGAGGCCGAGGCTCCTATAATTCACCCCTCCACTTT.

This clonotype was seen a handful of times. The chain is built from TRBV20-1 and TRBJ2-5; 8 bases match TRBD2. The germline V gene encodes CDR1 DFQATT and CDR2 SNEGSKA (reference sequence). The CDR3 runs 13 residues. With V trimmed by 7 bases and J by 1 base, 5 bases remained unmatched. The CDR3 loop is CSVPTSAQETQYF. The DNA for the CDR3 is TGCAGTGTCCCGACTAGCGCCCAAGAGACCCAGTACTTC.

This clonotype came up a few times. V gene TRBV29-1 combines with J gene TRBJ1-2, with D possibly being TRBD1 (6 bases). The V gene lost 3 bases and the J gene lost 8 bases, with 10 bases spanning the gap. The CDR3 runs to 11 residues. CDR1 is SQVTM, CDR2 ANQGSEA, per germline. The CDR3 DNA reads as TGCAGCGTTGACACAGGGATCGGCTACACCTTC. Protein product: CSVDTGIGYTF.

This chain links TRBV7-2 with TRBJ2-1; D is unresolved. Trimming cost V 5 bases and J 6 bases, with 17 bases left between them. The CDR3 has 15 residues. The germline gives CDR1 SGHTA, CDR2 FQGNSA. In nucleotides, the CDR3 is TGTGCCAGCAGCCCTCTGAGTGGAAAGGCCAATGAGCAGTTCTTC. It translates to CASSPLSGKANEQFF.

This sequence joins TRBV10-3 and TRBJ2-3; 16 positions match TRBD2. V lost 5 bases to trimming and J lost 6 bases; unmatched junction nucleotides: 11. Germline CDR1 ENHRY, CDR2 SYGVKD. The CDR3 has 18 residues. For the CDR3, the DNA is TGTGCCATCAGTATAGCCCCGGGACTAGCGGGAGGGCCTGATACGCAGTATTTT. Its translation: CAISIAPGLAGGPDTQYF.

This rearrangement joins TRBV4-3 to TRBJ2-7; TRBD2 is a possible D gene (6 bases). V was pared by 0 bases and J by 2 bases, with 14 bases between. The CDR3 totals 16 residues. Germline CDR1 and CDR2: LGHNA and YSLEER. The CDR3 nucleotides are TGCGCCAGCAGCCAAGAGGGTTTGGGGAGGACCTACGAGCAGTACTTC. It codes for CASSQEGLGRTYEQYF.

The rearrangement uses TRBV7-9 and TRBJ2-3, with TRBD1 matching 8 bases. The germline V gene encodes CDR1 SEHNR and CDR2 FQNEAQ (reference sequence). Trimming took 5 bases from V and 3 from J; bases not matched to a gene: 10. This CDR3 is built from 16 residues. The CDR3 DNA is TGTGCCAGCAGCCCCGGACAGGGTTTAGTAACAGATACGCAGTATTTT. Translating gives CASSPGQGLVTDTQYF.

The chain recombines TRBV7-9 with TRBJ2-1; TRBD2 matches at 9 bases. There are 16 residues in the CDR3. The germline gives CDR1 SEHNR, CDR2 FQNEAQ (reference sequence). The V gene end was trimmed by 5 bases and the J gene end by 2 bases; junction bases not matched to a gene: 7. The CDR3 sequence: CASSNPLAGTYNEQFF. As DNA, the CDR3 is TGTGCCAGCAGCAATCCCCTAGCGGGAACCTACAATGAGCAGTTCTTC.

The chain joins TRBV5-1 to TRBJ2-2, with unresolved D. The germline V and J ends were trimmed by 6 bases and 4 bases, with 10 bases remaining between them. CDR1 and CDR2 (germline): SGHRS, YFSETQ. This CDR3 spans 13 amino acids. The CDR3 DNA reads TGCGCCAGCACCAGCATTAGCACCGGGGAGCTGTTTTTT. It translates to CASTSISTGELFF.

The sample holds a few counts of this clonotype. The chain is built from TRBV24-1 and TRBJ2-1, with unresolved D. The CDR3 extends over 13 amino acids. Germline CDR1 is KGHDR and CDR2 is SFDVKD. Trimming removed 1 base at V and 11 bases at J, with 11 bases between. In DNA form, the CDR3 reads TGTGCCACCAGTGATTTAGGCAGCCGTAAGCAGTTCTTC. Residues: CATSDLGSRKQFF.

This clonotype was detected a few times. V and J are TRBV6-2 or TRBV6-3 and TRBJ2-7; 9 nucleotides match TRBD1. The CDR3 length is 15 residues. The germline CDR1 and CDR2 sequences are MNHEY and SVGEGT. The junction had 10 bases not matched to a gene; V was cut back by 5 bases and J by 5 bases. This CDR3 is CASSTTGTGRHEQYF. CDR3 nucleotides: TGTGCCAGCAGTACCACCGGGACAGGGCGCCACGAGCAGTACTTC.

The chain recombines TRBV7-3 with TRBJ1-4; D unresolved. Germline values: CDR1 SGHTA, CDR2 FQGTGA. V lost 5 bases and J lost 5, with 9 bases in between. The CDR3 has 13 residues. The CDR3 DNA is TGTGCCAGCAGCCGTGGACCGAATGAAAAACTGTTTTTT. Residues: CASSRGPNEKLFF.

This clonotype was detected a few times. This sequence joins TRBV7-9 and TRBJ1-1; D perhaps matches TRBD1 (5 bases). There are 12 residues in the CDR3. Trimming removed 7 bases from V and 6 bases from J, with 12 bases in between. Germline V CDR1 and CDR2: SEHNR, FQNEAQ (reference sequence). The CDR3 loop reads CASTGSGAEAFF. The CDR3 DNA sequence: TGTGCCAGCACCGGGTCGGGGGCTGAAGCTTTCTTT.

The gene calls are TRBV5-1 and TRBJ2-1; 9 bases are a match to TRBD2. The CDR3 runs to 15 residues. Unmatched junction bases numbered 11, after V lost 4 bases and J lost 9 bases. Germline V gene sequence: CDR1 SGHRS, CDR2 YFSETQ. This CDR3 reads CASSQPGLAIVEQFF. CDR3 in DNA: TGCGCCAGCAGCCAACCGGGACTAGCAATCGTTGAGCAGTTCTTC.

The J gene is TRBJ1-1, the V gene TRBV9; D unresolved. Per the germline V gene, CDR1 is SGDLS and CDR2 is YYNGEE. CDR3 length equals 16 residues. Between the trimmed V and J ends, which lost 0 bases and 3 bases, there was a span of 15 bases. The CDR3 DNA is TGTGCCAGCAGCGTAGATGCGCGTGCTGGGGACACTGAAGCTTTCTTT. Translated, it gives CASSVDARAGDTEAFF.

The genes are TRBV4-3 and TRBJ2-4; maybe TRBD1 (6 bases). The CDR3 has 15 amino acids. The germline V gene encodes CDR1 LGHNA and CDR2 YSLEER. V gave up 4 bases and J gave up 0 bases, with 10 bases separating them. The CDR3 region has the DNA TGCGCCAGCAGCCCAGGGGACCTAGCCAAAAACATTCAGTACTTC. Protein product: CASSPGDLAKNIQYF.

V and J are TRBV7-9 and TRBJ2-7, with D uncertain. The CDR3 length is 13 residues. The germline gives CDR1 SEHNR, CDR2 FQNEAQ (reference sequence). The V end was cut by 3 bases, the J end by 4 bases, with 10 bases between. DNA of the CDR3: TGTGCCAGCAGCTTCCGGGTGACGTACGAGCAGTACTTC. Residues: CASSFRVTYEQYF.

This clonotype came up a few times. The chain's CDR3 is CASSYSSLDTYEQYF. The CDR3 DNA is TGTGCCAGCAGTTACTCATCACTTGATACCTACGAGCAGTACTTC. V usage is TRBV6-5 and J usage is TRBJ2-7; no clear D. CDR1 is MNHEY, CDR2 SVGAGI, per germline. The length of the CDR3 is 15 residues. The V end lost 0 bases, the J end lost 2 bases, and 11 bases lay between the germline ends.

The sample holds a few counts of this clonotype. CDR3 in amino acids: CSAEQRGASGELFF. CDR3 nucleotide sequence: TGCAGTGCTGAACAACGGGGGGCGTCCGGGGAGCTGTTTTTT. The chain uses TRBV20-1 and TRBJ2-2, with a possible D match to TRBD2 (7 bases). CDR1 and CDR2 from the germline V gene are DFQATT and SNEGSKA (reference sequence). Trimming removed 5 bases at V and 6 bases at J, with 16 bases between. The CDR3 totals 14 residues.

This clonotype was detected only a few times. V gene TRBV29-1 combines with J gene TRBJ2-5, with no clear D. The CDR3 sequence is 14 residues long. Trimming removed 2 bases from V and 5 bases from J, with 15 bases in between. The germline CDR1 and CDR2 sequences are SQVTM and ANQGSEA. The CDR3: CSVELGYSPETQYF. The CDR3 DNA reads TGCAGCGTTGAATTAGGCTATAGTCCGGAGACCCAGTACTTC.

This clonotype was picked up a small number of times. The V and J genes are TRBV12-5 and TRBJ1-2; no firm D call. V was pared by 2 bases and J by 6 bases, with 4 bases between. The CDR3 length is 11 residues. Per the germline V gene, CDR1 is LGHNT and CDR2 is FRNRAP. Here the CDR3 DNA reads TGTGCTAGTGGTTTGAGGGATGGCTACACCTTC. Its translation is CASGLRDGYTF.

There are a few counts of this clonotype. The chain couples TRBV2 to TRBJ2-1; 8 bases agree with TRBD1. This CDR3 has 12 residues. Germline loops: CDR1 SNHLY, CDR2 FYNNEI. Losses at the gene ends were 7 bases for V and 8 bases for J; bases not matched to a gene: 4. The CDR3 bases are TGTGCCAGCAAGGACAGGGTCTATGAGCAGTTCTTC. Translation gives CASKDRVYEQFF.

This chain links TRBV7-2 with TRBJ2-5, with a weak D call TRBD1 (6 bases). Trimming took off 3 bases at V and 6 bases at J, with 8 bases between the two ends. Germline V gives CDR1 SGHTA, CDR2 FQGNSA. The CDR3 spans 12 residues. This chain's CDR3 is CASSLDRKTQYF. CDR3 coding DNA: TGTGCCAGCAGCTTGGACAGAAAGACCCAGTACTTC.

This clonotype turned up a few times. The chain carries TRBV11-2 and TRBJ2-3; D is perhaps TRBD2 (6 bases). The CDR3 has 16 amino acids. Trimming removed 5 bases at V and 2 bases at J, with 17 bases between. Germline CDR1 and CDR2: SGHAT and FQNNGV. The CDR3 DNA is TGTGCCAGCAGCCCCCTCTGGGGACTCTACACAGATACGCAGTATTTT. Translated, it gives CASSPLWGLYTDTQYF.

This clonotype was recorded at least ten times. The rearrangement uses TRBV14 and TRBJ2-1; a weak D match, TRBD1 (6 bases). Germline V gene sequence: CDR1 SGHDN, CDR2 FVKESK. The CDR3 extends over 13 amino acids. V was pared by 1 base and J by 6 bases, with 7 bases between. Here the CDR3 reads CASSQVGGNEQFF. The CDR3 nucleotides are TGTGCCAGCAGCCAAGTAGGGGGCAATGAGCAGTTCTTC.

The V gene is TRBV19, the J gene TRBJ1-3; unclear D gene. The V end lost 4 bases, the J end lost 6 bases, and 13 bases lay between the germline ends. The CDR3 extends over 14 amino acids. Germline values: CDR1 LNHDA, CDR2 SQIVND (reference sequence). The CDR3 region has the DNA TGTGCCAGTAGTACGCGGACGGGCGAAAACACCATATATTTT. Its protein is CASSTRTGENTIYF.

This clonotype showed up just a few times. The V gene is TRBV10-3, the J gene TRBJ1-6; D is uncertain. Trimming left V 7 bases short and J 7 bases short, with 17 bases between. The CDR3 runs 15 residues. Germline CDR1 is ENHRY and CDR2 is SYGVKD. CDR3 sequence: CAITGGRNENSPLHF. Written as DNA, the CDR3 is TGTGCCATCACCGGAGGACGGAACGAAAATTCACCCCTCCACTTT.

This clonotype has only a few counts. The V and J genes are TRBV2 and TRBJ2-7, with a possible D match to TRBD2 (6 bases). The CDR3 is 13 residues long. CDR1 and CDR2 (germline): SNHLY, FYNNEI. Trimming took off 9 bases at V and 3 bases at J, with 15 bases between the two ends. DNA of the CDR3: TGTGCCAGTTTTGCCGGGACTCACTACGAGCAGTACTTC. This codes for CASFAGTHYEQYF.

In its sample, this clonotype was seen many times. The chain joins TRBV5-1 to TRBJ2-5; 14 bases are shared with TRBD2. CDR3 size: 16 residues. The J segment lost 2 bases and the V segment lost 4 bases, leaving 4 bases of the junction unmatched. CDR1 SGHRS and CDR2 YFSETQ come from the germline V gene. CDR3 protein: CASSLGLAGGQETQYF. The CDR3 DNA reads TGCGCCAGCAGCCTCGGACTAGCGGGAGGACAAGAGACCCAGTACTTC.

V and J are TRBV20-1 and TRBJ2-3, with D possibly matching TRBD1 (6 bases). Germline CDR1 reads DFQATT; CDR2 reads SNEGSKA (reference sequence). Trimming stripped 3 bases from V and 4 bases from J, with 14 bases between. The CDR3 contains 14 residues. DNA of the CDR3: TGCAGTGCTAGGGGTATACAGGGTGCAGATACGCAGTATTTT. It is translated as CSARGIQGADTQYF.

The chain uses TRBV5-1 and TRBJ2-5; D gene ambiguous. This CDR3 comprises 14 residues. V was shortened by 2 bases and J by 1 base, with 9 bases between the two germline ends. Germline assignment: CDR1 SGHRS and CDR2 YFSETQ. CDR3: CASSFAPRQETQYF. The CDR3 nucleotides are TGCGCCAGCAGCTTTGCCCCGCGCCAAGAGACCCAGTACTTC.